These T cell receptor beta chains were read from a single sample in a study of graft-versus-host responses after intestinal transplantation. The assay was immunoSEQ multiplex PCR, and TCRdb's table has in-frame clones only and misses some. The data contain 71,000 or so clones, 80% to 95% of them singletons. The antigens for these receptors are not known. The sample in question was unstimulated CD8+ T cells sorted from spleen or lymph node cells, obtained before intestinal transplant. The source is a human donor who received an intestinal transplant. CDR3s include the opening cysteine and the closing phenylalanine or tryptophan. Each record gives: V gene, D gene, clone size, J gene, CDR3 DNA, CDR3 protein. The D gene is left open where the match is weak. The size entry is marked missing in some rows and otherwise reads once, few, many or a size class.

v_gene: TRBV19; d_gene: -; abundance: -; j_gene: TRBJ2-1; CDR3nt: TGTGCCAGTAGTATGGCGGGGTTGGCCTACAATGAGCAGTTCTTC; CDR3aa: CASSMAGLAYNEQFF
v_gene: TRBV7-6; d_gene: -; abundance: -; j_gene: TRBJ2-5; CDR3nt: TGTGCCAGCAGTAGTTGGGGGGAACTCCAAGAGACCCAGTACTTC; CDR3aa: CASSSWGELQETQYF
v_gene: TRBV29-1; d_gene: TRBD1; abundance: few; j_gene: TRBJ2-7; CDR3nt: TGCAGCGTTGGACAGGGGAATTCCTACGAGCAGTACTTC; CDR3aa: CSVGQGNSYEQYF
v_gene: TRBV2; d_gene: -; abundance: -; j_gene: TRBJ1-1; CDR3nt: TGTGCCAGCAGTGAAGCGGCTAGGTTCCGGAACACTGAAGCTTTCTTT; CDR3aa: CASSEAARFRNTEAFF
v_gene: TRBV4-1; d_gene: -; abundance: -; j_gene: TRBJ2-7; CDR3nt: TGCGCCAGCAGCCAAGATCGGGGGGAGCAGTACTTC; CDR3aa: CASSQDRGEQYF
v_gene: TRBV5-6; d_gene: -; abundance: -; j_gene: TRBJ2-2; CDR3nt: TGTGCCAGCAGCTTATCCGAGTCGAACACCGGGGAGCTGTTTTTT; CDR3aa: CASSLSESNTGELFF
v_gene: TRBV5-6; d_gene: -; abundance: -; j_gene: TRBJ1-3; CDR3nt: TGTGCCAGCAGCTTTCGGTCTGGAAACACCATATATTTT; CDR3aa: CASSFRSGNTIYF
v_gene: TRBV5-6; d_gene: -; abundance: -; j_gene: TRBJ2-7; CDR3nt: TGTGCCAGCAGCCCGGGCGGGGCTCCCTACGAGCAGTACTTC; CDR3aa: CASSPGGAPYEQYF
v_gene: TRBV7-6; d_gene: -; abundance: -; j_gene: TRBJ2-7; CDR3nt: TGTGCCAGCAGCCCAAGCCGCGCAGGGGTAAACGAGCAGTACTTC; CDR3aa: CASSPSRAGVNEQYF
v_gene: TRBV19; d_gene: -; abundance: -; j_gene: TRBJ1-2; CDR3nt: TGTGCCAGTAGTTTTTCAGGGATCTATGGCTACACCTTC; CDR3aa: CASSFSGIYGYTF
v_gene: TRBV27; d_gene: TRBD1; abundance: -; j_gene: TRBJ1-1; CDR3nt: TGTGCCAGCAGTCTCACATTAGGGGGCGGCACTGAAGCTTTCTTT; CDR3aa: CASSLTLGGGTEAFF
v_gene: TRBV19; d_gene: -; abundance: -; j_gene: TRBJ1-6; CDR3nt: TGTGCCAGTAGTATTAAGGGGAACAATTCACCCCTCCACTTT; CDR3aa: CASSIKGNNSPLHF
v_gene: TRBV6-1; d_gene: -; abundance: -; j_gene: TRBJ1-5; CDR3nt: TGTGCCAGCGGCAGGGAGGCCCATCAGCCCCAGCATTTT; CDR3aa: CASGREAHQPQHF
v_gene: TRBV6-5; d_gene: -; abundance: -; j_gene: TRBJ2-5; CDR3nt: TGTGCCAGCAGGTCAGGAAACCAAGAGACCCAGTACTTC; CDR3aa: CASRSGNQETQYF
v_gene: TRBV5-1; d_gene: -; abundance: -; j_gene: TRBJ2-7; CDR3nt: TGCGCCAGCAGCTTAAGGGAAGGGAGCTCCTACGAGCAGTACTTC; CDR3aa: CASSLREGSSYEQYF
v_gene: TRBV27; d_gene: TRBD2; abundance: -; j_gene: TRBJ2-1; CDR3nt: TGTGCCAGCAGTTTATCCAGCGGGGGCGGGGATGAGCAGTTCTTC; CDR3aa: CASSLSSGGGDEQFF
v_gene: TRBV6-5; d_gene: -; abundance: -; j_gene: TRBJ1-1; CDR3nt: TGTGCCAGCAGTTACTCCACCGGGGTAGGGACTGAAGCTTTCTTT; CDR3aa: CASSYSTGVGTEAFF
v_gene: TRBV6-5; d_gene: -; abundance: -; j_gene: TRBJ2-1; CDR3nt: TGTGCCAGCAGTTATGCGGGGGCTTACAATGAGCAGTTCTTC; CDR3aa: CASSYAGAYNEQFF
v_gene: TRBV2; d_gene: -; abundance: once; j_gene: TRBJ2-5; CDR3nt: TGTGCCAGCAGGAGGGAAGAGACCCAGTACTTC; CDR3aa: CASRREETQYF
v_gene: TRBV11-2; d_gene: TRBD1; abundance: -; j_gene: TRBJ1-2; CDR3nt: TGTGCCAGCAGCTTCGGGACAGCCTATGGCTACACCTTC; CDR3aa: CASSFGTAYGYTF
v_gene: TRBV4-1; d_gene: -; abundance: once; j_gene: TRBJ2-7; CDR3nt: TGCGCCAGCAGCCAAGGAGGGGACATCGTCTACGAGCAGTACTTC; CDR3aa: CASSQGGDIVYEQYF
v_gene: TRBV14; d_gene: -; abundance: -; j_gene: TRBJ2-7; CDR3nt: TGTGCCAGCAGCCCAGAGACAGGCCCCTACGAGCAGTACTTC; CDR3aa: CASSPETGPYEQYF